This T cell receptor beta chain is from a study of PD-1 blockade in mismatch repair-deficient tumors. Profiled with immunoSEQ multiplex PCR; TCRdb holds only in-frame clones, not every one. This table holds roughly 48,000 clones, 77% found once. Germline V gives CDR1 SGDLS, CDR2 YYNGEE. The CDR3 is 12 residues long. V was trimmed by 7 bases and J by 6 bases, leaving 14 bases between them. The V call is TRBV9, the J call TRBJ2-7; D is tentatively TRBD1 or TRBD2 (5 bases each). The origin of this receptor is an adult with mismatch repair-deficient cancer. The material sequenced was PBMCs, taken before pembrolizumab treatment. The CDR3 sequence is CASGTNGFEQYF. The CDR3 region has the DNA TGTGCCAGCGGGACGAATGGTTTCGAGCAGTACTTC.